This T cell receptor (beta chain) was recorded in a study of blood T cell repertoires in COVID-19. Study at large: From the United States, Italy and Spain came samples of acute and convalescent COVID-19. PBMCs, B-cell-depleted T cells, or T cells provided the cDNA or gDNA that made up the material.

The CDR3 is 13 residues long. Trimming stripped 0 bases from V and 7 bases from J, with 9 bases between. Germline V gene sequence: CDR1 LGHDT, CDR2 YNNKEL (reference sequence). Source study methods: It was from reference gene primer amplification that nucleated cell counts were estimated. The assay was immunoSEQ multiplex PCR, and TCRdb's table has in-frame clones only and misses some. V, J and clone size are taken as reported in that table, and D and trimming were inferred from the DNA itself. The table records around 150,000 clones, about four fifths of them present only once. The TCR sequence derives from a man in his sixties with active or convalescent COVID-19. The chain has TRBV3-1 (or the pseudogene TRBV3-2) and TRBJ1-2, with no clear D. Sequencing was carried out using peripheral blood. CDR3 nucleotides: TGTGCCAGCAGCCAAGATAAGGGAGGTGGCTACACCTTC. Translating gives CASSQDKGGGYTF.